The rows below give T cell receptor beta chains drawn from one sample of a study of Ad26.COV2.S vaccination and SARS-CoV-2 variants. Method: immunoSEQ multiplex PCR; TCRdb's copy keeps in-frame clones and lacks some. This table has 290,000 or so clones, 87% appearing once. Source: peripheral blood, taken in a trial of Ad26.COV2.S vaccine versus placebo. These receptors all come from a person aged 18-65 years who received the Ad26.COV2.S COVID-19 vaccine or a placebo. CDR3s include the opening cysteine and the closing phenylalanine or tryptophan. The order of the fields is J gene, clone size, D gene, V gene, CDR3 protein, CDR3 DNA. The D gene is left open where the match is weak. The size of a clone is reported for some rows only, either as once, few or many, or as a class for expanded clones.

j_call: TRBJ2-1; clone_size: -; d_call: -; v_call: TRBV6-2/TRBV6-3; cdr3_aa: CASSGGAWNEQFF; cdr3_nt: TGTGCCAGCAGTGGGGGGGCCTGGAATGAGCAGTTCTTC
j_call: TRBJ2-1; clone_size: -; d_call: -; v_call: TRBV5-5; cdr3_aa: CASSLAGSGSASYNEQFF; cdr3_nt: TGTGCCAGCAGCTTGGCCGGGAGCGGGTCAGCCTCCTACAATGAGCAGTTCTTC
j_call: TRBJ1-6; clone_size: -; d_call: -; v_call: TRBV28; cdr3_aa: CASSSRNNSPLHF; cdr3_nt: TGTGCCAGCAGTTCCAGGAATAATTCACCCCTCCACTTT
j_call: TRBJ2-5; clone_size: -; d_call: TRBD2; v_call: TRBV10-3; cdr3_aa: CAISEGIAGRETQYF; cdr3_nt: TGTGCCATCAGTGAGGGAATAGCGGGAAGAGAGACCCAGTACTTC
j_call: TRBJ2-5; clone_size: -; d_call: -; v_call: TRBV6-5; cdr3_aa: CASSYSNEFGTQYF; cdr3_nt: TGTGCCAGCAGTTACTCGAATGAATTTGGGACCCAGTACTTC
j_call: TRBJ1-5; clone_size: -; d_call: -; v_call: TRBV19; cdr3_aa: CASSILQQSNQPQHF; cdr3_nt: TGTGCCAGTAGTATCTTGCAGCAGAGCAATCAGCCCCAGCATTTT
j_call: TRBJ2-5; clone_size: -; d_call: TRBD2; v_call: TRBV11-2; cdr3_aa: CASSTSGAQETQYF; cdr3_nt: TGTGCCAGCAGCACTAGCGGGGCCCAAGAGACCCAGTACTTC
j_call: TRBJ2-2; clone_size: -; d_call: TRBD1; v_call: TRBV27; cdr3_aa: CASTLTGGAYGELFF; cdr3_nt: TGTGCCAGCACCTTGACAGGGGGGGCTTACGGGGAGCTGTTTTTT
j_call: TRBJ2-3; clone_size: -; d_call: TRBD1; v_call: TRBV7-8; cdr3_aa: CASSFGQGGTDTQYF; cdr3_nt: TGTGCCAGCAGCTTCGGGCAGGGGGGCACAGATACGCAGTATTTT
j_call: TRBJ1-5; clone_size: once; d_call: -; v_call: TRBV20-1; cdr3_aa: CSASSGGGGLGNQPQHF; cdr3_nt: TGCAGTGCTAGTTCTGGGGGCGGAGGTTTAGGCAATCAGCCCCAGCATTTT
j_call: TRBJ2-1; clone_size: -; d_call: TRBD2; v_call: TRBV5-4; cdr3_aa: CASSFPGLAGTEQFF; cdr3_nt: TGTGCCAGCAGCTTTCCGGGACTAGCGGGAACTGAGCAGTTCTTC
j_call: TRBJ1-2; clone_size: -; d_call: -; v_call: TRBV3-1/TRBV3-2; cdr3_aa: CASSQLPGTSYGYTF; cdr3_nt: TGTGCCAGCAGCCAACTGCCCGGGACCTCCTATGGCTACACCTTC
j_call: TRBJ2-3; clone_size: -; d_call: -; v_call: TRBV7-6; cdr3_aa: CASSRQGGWTDTQYF; cdr3_nt: TGTGCCAGCAGCCGTCAGGGGGGTTGGACAGATACGCAGTATTTT
j_call: TRBJ1-1; clone_size: -; d_call: -; v_call: TRBV4-1; cdr3_aa: CASSQDRWGDTEAFF; cdr3_nt: TGCGCCAGCAGCCAAGACAGGTGGGGGGACACTGAAGCTTTCTTT
j_call: TRBJ2-3; clone_size: -; d_call: -; v_call: TRBV19; cdr3_aa: CASSIDGQRVNTDTQYF; cdr3_nt: TGTGCCAGTAGTATAGATGGCCAGCGGGTAAACACAGATACGCAGTATTTT
j_call: TRBJ2-7; clone_size: -; d_call: -; v_call: TRBV12-3/TRBV12-4; cdr3_aa: CASRGTTSYEQYF; cdr3_nt: TGTGCCAGCAGGGGGACAACCTCCTACGAGCAGTACTTC
j_call: TRBJ2-2; clone_size: -; d_call: -; v_call: TRBV28; cdr3_aa: CASSVLETGELFF; cdr3_nt: TGTGCCAGCAGTGTCCTAGAGACCGGGGAGCTGTTTTTT
j_call: TRBJ1-4; clone_size: -; d_call: -; v_call: TRBV6-5; cdr3_aa: CASSLDEKLFF; cdr3_nt: TGTGCCAGCAGCCTAGACGAAAAACTGTTTTTT
j_call: TRBJ2-5; clone_size: once; d_call: TRBD2; v_call: TRBV27; cdr3_aa: CASRQTSGRHQETQYF; cdr3_nt: TGTGCCAGCAGACAAACTAGCGGGAGGCACCAAGAGACCCAGTACTTC
j_call: TRBJ1-2; clone_size: -; d_call: TRBD1; v_call: TRBV9; cdr3_aa: CATLRQGEYTF; cdr3_nt: TGTGCCACCCTCCGACAGGGGGAATACACCTTC
j_call: TRBJ1-4; clone_size: -; d_call: -; v_call: TRBV6-5; cdr3_aa: CASSYGSGTNEKLFF; cdr3_nt: TGTGCCAGCAGTTACGGGTCGGGTACTAATGAAAAACTGTTTTTT